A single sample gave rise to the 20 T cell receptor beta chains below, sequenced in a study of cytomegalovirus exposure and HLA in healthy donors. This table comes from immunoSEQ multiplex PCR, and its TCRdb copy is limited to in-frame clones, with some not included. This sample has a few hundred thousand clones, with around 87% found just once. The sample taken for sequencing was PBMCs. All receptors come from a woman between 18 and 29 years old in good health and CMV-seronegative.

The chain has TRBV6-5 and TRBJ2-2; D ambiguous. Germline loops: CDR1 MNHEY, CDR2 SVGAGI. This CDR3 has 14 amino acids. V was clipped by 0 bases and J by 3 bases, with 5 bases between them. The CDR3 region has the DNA TGTGCCAGCAGTTACTCCGTCTACACCGGGGAGCTGTTTTTT. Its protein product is CASSYSVYTGELFF.

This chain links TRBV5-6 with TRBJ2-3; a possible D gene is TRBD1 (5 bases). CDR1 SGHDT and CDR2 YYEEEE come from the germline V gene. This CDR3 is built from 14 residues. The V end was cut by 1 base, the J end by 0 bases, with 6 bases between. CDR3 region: CASSLQGSTDTQYF. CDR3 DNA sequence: TGTGCCAGCAGCTTGCAGGGAAGCACAGATACGCAGTATTTT.

DNA for the CDR3: TGTGCCAGCAGCCCGACAGGTTTTTTTGCTAAGGTCCCTGGGGTAGTTGGAAAACTGTTTTTT. This gives the protein CASSPTGFFAKVPGVVGKLFF. The V and J genes are TRBV7-6 and TRBJ1-4; possible D gene TRBD1, 6 bases. This CDR3 comprises 21 residues. Germline CDR1 SGHVS, CDR2 FNYEAQ. The V end was cut by 5 bases, the J end by 10 bases, with 38 bases between.

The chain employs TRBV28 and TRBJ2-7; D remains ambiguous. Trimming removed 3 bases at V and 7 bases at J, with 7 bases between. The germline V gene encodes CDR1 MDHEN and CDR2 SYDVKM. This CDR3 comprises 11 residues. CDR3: CASSLPGEQYF. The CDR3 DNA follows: TGTGCCAGCAGTTTGCCGGGTGAGCAGTACTTC.

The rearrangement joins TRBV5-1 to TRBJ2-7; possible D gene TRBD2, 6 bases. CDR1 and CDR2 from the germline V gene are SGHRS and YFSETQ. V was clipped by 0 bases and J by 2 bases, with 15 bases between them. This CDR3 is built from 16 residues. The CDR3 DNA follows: TGCGCCAGCAGCTTGGCCGGAGGGGCAAGAACCTACGAGCAGTACTTC. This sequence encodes CASSLAGGARTYEQYF.

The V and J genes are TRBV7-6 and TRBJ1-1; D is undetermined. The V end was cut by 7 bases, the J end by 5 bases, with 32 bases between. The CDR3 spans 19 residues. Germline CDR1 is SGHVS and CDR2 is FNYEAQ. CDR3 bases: TGTGCCAGCACCCAGTTGGCCAGCGACCCCGCGGTCGTTTTTACTGAAGCTTTCTTT. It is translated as CASTQLASDPAVVFTEAFF.

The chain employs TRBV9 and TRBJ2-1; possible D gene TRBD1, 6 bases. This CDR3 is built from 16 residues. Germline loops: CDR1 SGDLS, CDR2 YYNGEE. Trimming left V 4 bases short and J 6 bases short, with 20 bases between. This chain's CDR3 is CASSPRGGAAGNEQFF. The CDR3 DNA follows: TGTGCCAGCAGCCCCCGTGGGGGCGCTGCGGGCAATGAGCAGTTCTTC.

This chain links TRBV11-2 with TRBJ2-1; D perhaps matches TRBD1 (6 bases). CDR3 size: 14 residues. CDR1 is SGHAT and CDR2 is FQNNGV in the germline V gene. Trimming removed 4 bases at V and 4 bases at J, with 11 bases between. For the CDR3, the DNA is TGTGCCAGCAGCTCCCCCAGGGGTTACAATGAGCAGTTCTTC. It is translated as CASSSPRGYNEQFF.

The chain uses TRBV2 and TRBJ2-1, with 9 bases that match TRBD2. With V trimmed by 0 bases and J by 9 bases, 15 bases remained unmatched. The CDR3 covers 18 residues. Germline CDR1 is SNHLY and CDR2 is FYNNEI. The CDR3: CASSEALAGALRGVEQFF. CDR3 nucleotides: TGTGCCAGCAGTGAAGCTTTAGCGGGGGCCCTCCGGGGGGTTGAGCAGTTCTTC. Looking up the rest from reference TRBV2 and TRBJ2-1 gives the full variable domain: EPEVTQTPSHQVTQMGQEVILRCVPISNHLYFYWYRQILGQKVEFLVSFYNNEISEKSEIFDDQFSVERPDGSNFTLKIRSTKLEDSAMYFCASSEALAGALRGVEQFFGPGTRLTVL.

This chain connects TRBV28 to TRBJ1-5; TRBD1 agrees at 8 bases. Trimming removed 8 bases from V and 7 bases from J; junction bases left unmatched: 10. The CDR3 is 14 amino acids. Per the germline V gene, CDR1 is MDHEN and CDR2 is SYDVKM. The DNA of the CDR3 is TGTGCCAGCTACCCAGGGGGCAGGGAGCAGCCCCAGCATTTT. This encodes CASYPGGREQPQHF.

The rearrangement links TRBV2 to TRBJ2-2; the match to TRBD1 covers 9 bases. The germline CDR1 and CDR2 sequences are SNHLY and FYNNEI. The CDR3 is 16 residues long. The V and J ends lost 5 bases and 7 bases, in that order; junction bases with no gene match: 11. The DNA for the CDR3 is TGTGCCAGCAGTTGGGCCGGGACAGGGATGGTCGGGGAGCTGTTTTTT. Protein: CASSWAGTGMVGELFF.

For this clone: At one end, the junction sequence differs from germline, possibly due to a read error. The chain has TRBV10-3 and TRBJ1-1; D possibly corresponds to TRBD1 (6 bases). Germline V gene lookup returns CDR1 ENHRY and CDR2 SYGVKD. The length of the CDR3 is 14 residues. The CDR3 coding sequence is TGTGCCATCAGTGACCTTACAGGGAACCCTGAAGCTTTCTTT. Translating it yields CAISDLTGNPEAFF.

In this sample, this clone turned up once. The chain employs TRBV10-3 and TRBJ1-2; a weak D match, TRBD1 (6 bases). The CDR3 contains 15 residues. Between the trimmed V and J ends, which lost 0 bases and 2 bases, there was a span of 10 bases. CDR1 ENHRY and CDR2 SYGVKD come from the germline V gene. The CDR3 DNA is TGTGCCATCAGTGAGTCGATAACAGGGAACTATGGCTACACCTTC. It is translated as CAISESITGNYGYTF.

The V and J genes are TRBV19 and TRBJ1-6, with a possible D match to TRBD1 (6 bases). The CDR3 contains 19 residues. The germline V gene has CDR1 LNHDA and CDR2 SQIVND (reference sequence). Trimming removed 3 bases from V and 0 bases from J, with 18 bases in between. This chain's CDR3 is CASSIRGAIVYSYNSPLHF. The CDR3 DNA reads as TGTGCCAGTAGTATCCGGGGGGCGATCGTATACTCCTATAATTCACCCCTCCACTTT.

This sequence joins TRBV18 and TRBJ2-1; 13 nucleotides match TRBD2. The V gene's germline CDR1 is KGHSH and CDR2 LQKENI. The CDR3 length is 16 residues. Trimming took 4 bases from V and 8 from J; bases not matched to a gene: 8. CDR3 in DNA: TGTGCCAGCTCACTGAACTCCGGGACTAGCGGGGATGAGCAGTTCTTC. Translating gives CASSLNSGTSGDEQFF.

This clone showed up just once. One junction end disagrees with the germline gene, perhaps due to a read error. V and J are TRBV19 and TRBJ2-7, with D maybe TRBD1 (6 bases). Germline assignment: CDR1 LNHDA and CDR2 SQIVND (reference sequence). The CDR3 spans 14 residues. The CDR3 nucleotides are TGTGCCAGCAGTATGGGACACGAAACCTACGAGCAGTACTTC. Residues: CASSMGHETYEQYF.

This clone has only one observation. This CDR3 reads CASSEVTGRGRTGELFF. CDR3 sequence (DNA): TGTGCCAGCAGTGAAGTTACGGGCAGGGGGCGAACCGGGGAGCTGTTTTTT. This chain links TRBV6-1 with TRBJ2-2, with 8 bases fitting TRBD1. Trimming took 1 base from V and 5 from J; bases not matched to a gene: 9. This CDR3 region has 17 residues. Germline CDR1 and CDR2: MNHNS and SASEGT.

CDR3 bases: TGTGCCAGCAGGGTAAGCGGTGAATCCTACAATGAGCAGTTCTTC. It is translated as CASRVSGESYNEQFF. The rearrangement uses TRBV7-2 and TRBJ2-1; D perhaps matches TRBD2 (5 bases). V was cut by 6 bases and J by 1 base, with 13 bases left in between. Germline lookup yields CDR1 SGHTA and CDR2 FQGNSA. This CDR3 has 15 amino acids. Filled out from reference TRBV7-2 and TRBJ2-1, the complete variable domain reads GAGVSQSPSNKVTEKGKDVELRCDPISGHTALYWYRQSLGQGLEFLIYFQGNSAPDKSGLPSDRFSAERTGGSVSTLTIQRTQQEDSAVYLCASRVSGESYNEQFFGPGTRLTVL.

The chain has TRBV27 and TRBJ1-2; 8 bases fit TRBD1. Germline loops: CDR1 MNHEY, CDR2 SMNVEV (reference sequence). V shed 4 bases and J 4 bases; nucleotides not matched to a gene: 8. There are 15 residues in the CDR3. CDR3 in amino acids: CASSSAQGAIYGYTF. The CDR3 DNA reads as TGTGCCAGCAGTTCCGCCCAGGGGGCGATCTATGGCTACACCTTC.

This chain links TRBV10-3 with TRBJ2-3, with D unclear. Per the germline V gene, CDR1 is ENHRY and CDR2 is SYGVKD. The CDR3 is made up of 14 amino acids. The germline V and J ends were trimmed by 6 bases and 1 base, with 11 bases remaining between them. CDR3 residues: CAIRSDPGTDTQYF. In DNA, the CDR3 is TGTGCCATCAGAAGCGACCCGGGCACAGATACGCAGTATTTT.